This T cell receptor (beta chain) derives from a study of shared clonotypes between healthy human individuals. CDR3 length: 16 amino acids. The V gene's germline CDR1 is LNHDA and CDR2 SQIVND (reference sequence). Trimming removed 6 bases from V and 4 bases from J; junction bases left unmatched: 11. Sequenced by immunoSEQ multiplex PCR; TCRdb stores in-frame clones only, minus some. The sample has about 1.5 million clones, 95% to 99% seen once; the top ten hold approximately 0.44%. The sequence was obtained from a man between 25 and 39 years old in good health. The chain joins TRBV19 to TRBJ2-3, with 9 nucleotides matching TRBD2. What was sequenced was naive CD4+ T cells sorted from blood. Sample subset: CD45RA+ positively selected. This CDR3 reads CASSFPLAGDPDTQYF. CDR3 nucleotide sequence: TGTGCCAGTAGCTTTCCATTAGCGGGAGACCCAGATACGCAGTATTTT.